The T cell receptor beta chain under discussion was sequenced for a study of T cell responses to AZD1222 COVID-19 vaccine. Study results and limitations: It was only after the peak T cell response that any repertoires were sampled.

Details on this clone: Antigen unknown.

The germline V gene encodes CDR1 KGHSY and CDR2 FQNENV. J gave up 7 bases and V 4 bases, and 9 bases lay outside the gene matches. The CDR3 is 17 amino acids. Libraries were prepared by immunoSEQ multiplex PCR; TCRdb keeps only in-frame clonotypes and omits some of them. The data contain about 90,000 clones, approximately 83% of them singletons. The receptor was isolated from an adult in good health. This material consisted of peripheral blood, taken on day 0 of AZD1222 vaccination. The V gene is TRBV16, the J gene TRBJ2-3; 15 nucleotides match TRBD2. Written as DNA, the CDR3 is TGTGCCAGCAGCCTCGTTGAGGGACTAGCGGGAGGAAATACGCAGTATTTT. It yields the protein CASSLVEGLAGGNTQYF.